The 26 T cell receptor beta chains listed next were all sequenced from one sample in a study of T cell repertoires in cytomegalovirus infection. One entry per CDR3 protein, called by TCRdb with MiXCR from the reads. Found here are about 450,000 distinct CDR3 sequences, approximately 31% of them singletons; the top ten hold roughly 13%. The sample taken for sequencing was PBMCs. The receptors stem from a human donor in good health (CMV status not recorded). Some clones in this sample may be carry-over from other donors' samples.

The sample holds many counts of this clonotype. The rearrangement links TRBV7-2 to TRBJ2-4; TRBD2 agrees at 10 bases. In germline, CDR1 is SGHTA, CDR2 FQGNSA. The CDR3 contains 21 residues. The ends lost 1 base at V and 1 base at J; junction bases unmatched: 16. The DNA for the CDR3 is TGTGCCAGCAGCTTAGAAGGGTTGTGGACTAGCGGTGGTGGGGCCAAAAACATTCAGTACTTC. Protein product: CASSLEGLWTSGGGAKNIQYF.

The chain couples TRBV24-1 to TRBJ1-5, with D possibly TRBD1 on 6 matching bases. There are 14 residues in the CDR3. Germline V CDR1 and CDR2: KGHDR, SFDVKD. V shed 4 bases and J shed 4 bases, with 10 bases lying between them. This CDR3 reads CATSDPTGNQPQHF. The CDR3 DNA reads as TGTGCCACCAGTGACCCAACAGGGAATCAGCCCCAGCATTTT.

CDR3 in amino acids: CASSQDFVGLNTEAFF. The CDR3 region has the DNA TGCGCCAGCAGCCAAGATTTTGTAGGACTGAACACTGAAGCTTTCTTT. The genes are TRBV4-1 and TRBJ1-1; D gene uncertain. Trimming cost V 0 bases and J 0 bases, with 11 bases left between them. Germline V gene sequence: CDR1 MGHRA, CDR2 YSYEKL. The CDR3 is made up of 16 amino acids.

In its sample, this clonotype was seen a few times. The rearrangement joins TRBV2 to TRBJ1-2; the D gene is possibly TRBD1 (5 bases). The CDR3 has 14 residues. V was pared by 6 bases and J by 0 bases, with 11 bases between. Germline V gives CDR1 SNHLY, CDR2 FYNNEI. CDR3 in DNA: TGTGCCAGCAGGGGGGACGGAACTAACTATGGCTACACCTTC. It codes for CASRGDGTNYGYTF.

The chain combines TRBV2 with TRBJ1-2; D not resolved. This CDR3 is 14 amino acids long. CDR1 SNHLY and CDR2 FYNNEI come from the germline V gene. The V end lost 9 bases, the J end lost 2 bases, and 16 bases lay between the germline ends. CDR3 residues: CARDEGPMNYGYTF. The CDR3 region has the DNA TGTGCCAGAGACGAAGGACCTATGAACTATGGCTACACCTTC.

This clonotype was detected only a few times. The V and J genes are TRBV7-9 and TRBJ2-3; maybe TRBD1 (5 bases). The germline gives CDR1 SEHNR, CDR2 FQNEAQ (reference sequence). CDR3 length: 15 residues. V was shortened by 3 bases and J by 0 bases, with 10 bases between the two germline ends. This chain's CDR3 is CASSLTTVSTDTQYF. DNA of the CDR3: TGTGCCAGCAGCTTGACGACAGTTAGCACAGATACGCAGTATTTT.

Only a few counts were recorded for this clonotype. The V and J genes are TRBV7-9 and TRBJ2-2, with 9 bases aligning to TRBD1. Germline CDR1 and CDR2: SEHNR and FQNEAQ (reference sequence). The CDR3 totals 18 residues. Losses at the gene ends were 0 bases for V and 5 bases for J; bases not matched to a gene: 10. CDR3 amino acids: CASSLALLRDRETGELFF. CDR3 sequence (DNA): TGTGCCAGCAGCTTAGCGTTGCTCCGGGACAGGGAGACCGGGGAGCTGTTTTTT.

This clonotype turned up a few times. The rearrangement links TRBV5-4 to TRBJ2-1, with TRBD1 matching over 7 bases. V shed 1 base, J shed 5 bases, and the junction held 3 bases outside the gene matches. The CDR3 is 14 residues long. Germline V gives CDR1 SGHNT, CDR2 YYREEE (reference sequence). This chain's CDR3 is CASSLQQGNNEQFF. CDR3 bases: TGTGCCAGCAGCTTGCAACAGGGGAACAATGAGCAGTTCTTC.

This clonotype appeared a few times. The rearrangement joins TRBV20-1 to TRBJ2-3; 12 nucleotides agree with TRBD2. With 6 bases clipped from V and 4 bases from J, the junction kept 8 bases outside the gene matches. The CDR3 totals 15 residues. Germline-derived CDR1 and CDR2 are DFQATT and SNEGSKA (reference sequence). Here the CDR3 reads CSAAGLAGLSDTQYF. The CDR3 nucleotides read TGCAGTGCCGCGGGACTAGCGGGTTTGTCAGATACGCAGTATTTT.

This clonotype has just a few counts. The chain links TRBV27 to TRBJ1-6; 8 bases agree with TRBD1. Germline V gives CDR1 MNHEY, CDR2 SMNVEV (reference sequence). The CDR3 is made up of 15 amino acids. Germline trimming cut 7 bases from V and 6 bases from J; bases unmatched to any gene: 8. CDR3 amino acids: CASTLGTGGNSPLHF. The CDR3 DNA is TGTGCCAGCACCCTCGGGACAGGCGGTAATTCACCCCTCCACTTT.

The chain employs TRBV19 and TRBJ1-3; TRBD1 might be the D (6 bases). The CDR3 loop spans 17 amino acids. Germline loops: CDR1 LNHDA, CDR2 SQIVND (reference sequence). The germline V and J ends were trimmed by 7 bases and 0 bases, with 19 bases remaining between them. The CDR3: CASNTGPYASSGNTIYF. The DNA for the CDR3 is TGTGCCAGTAACACAGGGCCGTACGCGAGCTCTGGAAACACCATATATTTT. Supplemented by reference TRBV19 and TRBJ1-3, the full variable domain reads DGGITQSPKYLFRKEGQNVTLSCEQNLNHDAMYWYRQDPGQGLRLIYYSQIVNDFQKGDIAEGYSVSREKKESFPLTVTSAQKNPTAFYLCASNTGPYASSGNTIYFGEGSWLTVV.

This clonotype was counted a few times. The chain is built from TRBV2 and TRBJ2-5; 7 bases are a match to TRBD1. The CDR3 covers 12 residues. J gave up 2 bases and V 10 bases, and 4 bases lay outside the gene matches. Germline CDR1 SNHLY, CDR2 FYNNEI. The CDR3 spells CAIGQDQETQYF. CDR3 DNA: TGTGCCATCGGACAGGATCAAGAGACCCAGTACTTC.

There are a few counts of this clonotype. The CDR3 coding sequence is TGTGCCAGCAGCCCTTCGGGGGGGGACTATGGCTACACCTTC. This gives the protein CASSPSGGDYGYTF. V is TRBV9 and J is TRBJ1-2, with a possible D match to TRBD1 (5 bases). Trimming pared 4 bases from V and 3 bases from J, leaving 13 bases between. CDR3 length equals 14 residues. Germline CDR1 and CDR2: SGDLS and YYNGEE. The variable domain in full, with the rest retrieved from reference TRBV9 and TRBJ1-2, is DSGVTQTPKHLITATGQRVTLRCSPRSGDLSVYWYQQSLDQGLQFLIQYYNGEERAKGNILERFSAQQFPDLHSELNLSSLELGDSALYFCASSPSGGDYGYTFGSGTRLTVV.

The genes are TRBV7-6 and TRBJ2-1; 11 nucleotides match TRBD2. V dropped 5 bases and J dropped 7; count of bases not matched to a gene: 13. This CDR3 is 17 amino acids long. Germline CDR1 reads SGHVS; CDR2 reads FNYEAQ. CDR3 protein: CASSRTGSGGANNEQFF. In DNA form, the CDR3 reads TGTGCCAGCAGCCGCACCGGTAGCGGGGGGGCTAATAATGAGCAGTTCTTC.

For this clonotype: One junction end does not reproduce the germline sequence, and a read error may be involved. The chain uses TRBV7-9 and TRBJ2-3, with a weak D call TRBD2 (6 bases). CDR1 and CDR2 from the germline V gene are SEHNR and FQNEAQ (reference sequence). CDR3 length: 14 residues. The CDR3 DNA follows: TGTGCCAGCAGCCCTGGAGCTAGCGCAGATATGCAGTATTTT. Residues: CASSPGASADMQYF.

This clonotype was detected many times. The rearrangement joins TRBV7-2 to TRBJ2-5; the D is unclear. Trimming shortened V by 4 bases and J by 3 bases, and 9 bases separated the two germline ends. In germline, CDR1 is SGHTA, CDR2 FQGNSA. The CDR3 runs to 13 residues. This CDR3 reads CASSYGREETQYF. The CDR3 DNA is TGTGCCAGCAGCTATGGACGGGAAGAGACCCAGTACTTC.

This chain links TRBV24-1 with TRBJ2-3; a possible D gene is TRBD1 (7 bases). The CDR3 runs to 17 residues. V was pared by 4 bases and J by 6 bases, with 22 bases between. Germline CDR1 reads KGHDR; CDR2 reads SFDVKD. CDR3 protein: CATSDPHQGGPSDTQYF. DNA for the CDR3: TGTGCCACCAGTGACCCCCATCAGGGGGGTCCATCGGATACGCAGTATTTT.

This clonotype occurred a few times. J is TRBJ2-7 and V is TRBV28; D is perhaps TRBD2 (6 bases). Germline assignment: CDR1 MDHEN and CDR2 SYDVKM. Trimming took off 8 bases at V and 4 bases at J, with 18 bases between the two ends. CDR3 length equals 14 residues. The CDR3 nucleotides read TGTGCCAGCGGAGGGGACGGCCAGCTTTACGAGCAGTACTTC. It specifies CASGGDGQLYEQYF.

The V gene is TRBV19, the J gene TRBJ1-1, with D unresolved. The CDR3 extends over 14 amino acids. Germline lookup yields CDR1 LNHDA and CDR2 SQIVND (reference sequence). Trimming took off 4 bases at V and 1 base at J, with 10 bases between the two ends. The CDR3 region is CASSTLKQNTEAFF. CDR3 nucleotide sequence: TGTGCCAGTAGTACCCTGAAGCAGAACACTGAAGCTTTCTTT.

This clonotype was counted a single time. The genes are TRBV29-1 and TRBJ2-6, with a possible D match to TRBD2 (6 bases). The germline V gene encodes CDR1 SQVTM and CDR2 ANQGSEA. This CDR3 is 13 amino acids long. V was clipped by 4 bases and J by 3 bases, with 7 bases between them. The CDR3 region is CSVGGVGANVLTF. In nucleotides, the CDR3 is TGCAGCGTTGGGGGGGTTGGGGCCAACGTCCTGACTTTC. The full variable domain, in which reference TRBV29-1 and TRBJ2-6 provide the parts outside the CDR3, is SAVISQKPSRDICQRGTSLTIQCQVDSQVTMMFWYRQQPGQSLTLIATANQGSEATYESGFVIDKFPISRPNLTFSTLTVSNMSPEDSSIYLCSVGGVGANVLTFGAGSRLTVL.

This clonotype was recorded many times. V and J are TRBV7-3 and TRBJ1-3; D is unresolved. V gave up 2 bases and J gave up 0 bases, with 8 bases separating them. This CDR3 has 15 amino acids. Germline V lookup: CDR1 SGHTA, CDR2 FQGTGA. Here the CDR3 reads CASSLGHNSGNTIYF. CDR3 nucleotides: TGTGCCAGCAGCTTAGGTCACAACTCTGGAAACACCATATATTTT.

This clonotype appeared a few times. The chain joins TRBV4-1 to TRBJ2-4; D unclear. This CDR3 has 16 residues. The V gene lost 0 bases and the J gene lost 1 base, with 10 bases spanning the gap. Per germline, CDR1 MGHRA and CDR2 YSYEKL. CDR3: CASSQELGPAKNIQYF. The CDR3 DNA reads TGCGCCAGCAGCCAAGAGTTAGGCCCTGCCAAAAACATTCAGTACTTC.

The chain employs TRBV6-6 and TRBJ2-5; 9 positions agree with TRBD1. Germline trimming cut 2 bases from V and 2 bases from J; bases unmatched to any gene: 3. CDR3 size: 15 residues. CDR1 MNHNY and CDR2 SVGAGI come from the germline V gene (reference sequence). The CDR3 nucleotides are TGTGCCAGCAGTTACGGGACAGGGTGGCAAGAGACCCAGTACTTC. It is translated as CASSYGTGWQETQYF.

This clonotype was seen many times. CDR3 region: CASTLTGLSNQPQHF. CDR3 sequence (DNA): TGTGCCAGTACCTTGACAGGGCTGAGCAATCAGCCCCAGCATTTT. The chain recombines TRBV19 with TRBJ1-5; TRBD1 agrees at 7 bases. The V and J ends lost 7 bases and 1 base, in that order; junction bases with no gene match: 7. Looked up from germline, CDR1 is LNHDA and CDR2 is SQIVND (reference sequence). This CDR3 has 15 amino acids.

This clonotype was counted a single time. A much larger clone lies a single base off, so this may be a read error. Here the CDR3 DNA reads TGTGCCAGCAGCTTCTCTGCGGGGGCTTCCAGCGAGCAGTACTTC. Translation: CASSFSAGASSEQYF. The chain links TRBV7-2 to TRBJ2-7; D possibly corresponds to TRBD2 (7 bases). The CDR3 sequence is 15 residues long. V dropped 3 bases and J dropped 6 bases, with 18 bases sitting between them. Germline CDR1 reads SGHTA; CDR2 reads FQGNSA.

The chain combines TRBV20-1 with TRBJ2-1, with 7 bases matching TRBD1. CDR3 length: 17 residues. The germline CDR1 and CDR2 sequences are DFQATT and SNEGSKA (reference sequence). V dropped 2 bases and J dropped 1; count of bases not matched to a gene: 11. In DNA, the CDR3 is TGCAGTGCTAGATCGCCAGGGGGTAGGGGTTCCTACAATGAGCAGTTCTTC. Translated, it gives CSARSPGGRGSYNEQFF.